This record concerns one TCR beta chain sequence. Antigen: not known. The sample belongs to a study of T cells expressing NK-cell markers. Study summary: Repertoire data for TCR beta were derived from sorted T cells (CD3+CD56+NKG2C+, CD3+CD56+NKG2C- and CD3+CD56-NKG2C+). HCMV seropositivity characterized most of the eight sequenced donors, and seronegativity one. Study-level points and caveats: Similarly, these clonotypes led the CD3+CD56-NKG2C+ fraction as well in a handful of donors.

This CDR3 comprises 15 residues. Germline values: CDR1 LGHDT, CDR2 YNNKEL (reference sequence). TCRdb reprocessed the 5' RACE reads and stores each CDR3 protein as one record, lacking DNA. The repertoire table contains approximately 420,000 distinct CDR3 sequences. Sequencing used blood T cells: a sorted CD56 or NKG2C T cell subset, CD4+ or CD8+ T cells, or bulk PBMC T cells (not recorded which). This receptor was identified in a woman between 50 and 59 years old in good health. The chain is built from TRBV3-1 and TRBJ2-1; lacking DNA, the TRBD2 call made by TCRdb goes unchecked. The CDR3 sequence: CASRGLAGDTNEQFF.